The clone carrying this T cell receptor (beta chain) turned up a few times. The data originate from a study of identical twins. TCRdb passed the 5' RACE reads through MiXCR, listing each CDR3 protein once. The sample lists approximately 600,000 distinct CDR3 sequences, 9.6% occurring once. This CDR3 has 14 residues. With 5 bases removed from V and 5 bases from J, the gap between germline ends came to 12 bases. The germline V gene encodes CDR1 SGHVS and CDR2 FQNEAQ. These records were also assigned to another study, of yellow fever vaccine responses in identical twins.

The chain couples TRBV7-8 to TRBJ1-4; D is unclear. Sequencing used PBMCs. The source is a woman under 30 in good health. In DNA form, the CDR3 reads TGTGCCAGCAGCCGACACTTAAAAAATGAAAAACTGTTTTTT. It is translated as CASSRHLKNEKLFF.